This TCR beta chain was identified in a study of blood T cell repertoires in COVID-19. Study context: Donors in the United States, Italy and Spain gave samples during acute or convalescent COVID-19. PBMCs, B-cell-depleted T cells, or T cells were the source of the cDNA or gDNA that made up the material.

The CDR3 length is 15 residues. The V gene lost 1 base and the J gene lost 6 bases, with 16 bases spanning the gap. Germline V gene sequence: CDR1 SNHLY, CDR2 FYNNEI. Assay used: immunoSEQ multiplex PCR; TCRdb lists only in-frame clones, some missing. The data contain approximately 100,000 clones, roughly 87% of them singletons. Sequenced sample: peripheral blood. The chain combines TRBV2 with TRBJ2-7; D may be TRBD1 (5 bases). The clonotype originates from a woman aged 55-69 years with acute or convalescent COVID-19. CDR3 residues: CASSEGGHRMTEQYV. In nucleotides, the CDR3 is TGTGCCAGCAGTGAAGGAGGCCACAGGATGACCGAGCAGTACGTC.